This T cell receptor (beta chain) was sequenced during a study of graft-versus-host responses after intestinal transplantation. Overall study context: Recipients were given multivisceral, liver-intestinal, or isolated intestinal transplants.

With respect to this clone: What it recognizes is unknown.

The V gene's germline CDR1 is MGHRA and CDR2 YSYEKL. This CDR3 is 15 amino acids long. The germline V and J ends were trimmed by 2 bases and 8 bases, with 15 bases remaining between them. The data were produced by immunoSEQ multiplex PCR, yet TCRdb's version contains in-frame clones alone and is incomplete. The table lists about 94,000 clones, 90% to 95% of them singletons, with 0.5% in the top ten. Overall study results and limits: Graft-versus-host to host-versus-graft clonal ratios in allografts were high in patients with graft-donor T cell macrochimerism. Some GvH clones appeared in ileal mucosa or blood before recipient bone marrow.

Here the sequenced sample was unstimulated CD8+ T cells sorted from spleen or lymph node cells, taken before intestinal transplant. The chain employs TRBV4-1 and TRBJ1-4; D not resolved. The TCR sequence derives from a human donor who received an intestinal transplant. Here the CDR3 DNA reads TGCGCCAGCAGCCAAAACCCTGGAAGAGGGGAAAAACTGTTTTTT. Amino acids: CASSQNPGRGEKLFF.